A single sample is the source of the 2 T cell receptor beta chains below, sequenced in a study of blood T cell repertoires in COVID-19 (dated by TCRdb to 2019 to 2021). Preparation of the library involved the immunoSEQ multiplex PCR assay. TCRdb provides this immuneACCESS table in a form limited to in-frame rearrangements. Some clones are lacking; in checked studies, under half of them reflect an unresolved V gene, and why the rest are absent is not known. The sample table shows more than 250,000 clones, and roughly 88% are seen once. Of the sample, 0.65% to 0.8% falls within the top ten clones. The sample consisted of peripheral blood. The receptors were sampled from a human donor in a cohort sampled during active COVID-19.

The rearrangement joins TRBV30 to TRBJ1-1; TRBD1 is a possible D gene (6 bases). There are 12 residues in the CDR3. V was clipped by 7 bases and J by 7 bases, with 16 bases between them. Germline V gene data show CDR1 as GTSNPN and CDR2 as SVGIG (reference sequence). The CDR3 spells CAFVGASGEAFF. In DNA form, the CDR3 reads TGTGCCTTCGTGGGGGCTTCTGGTGAAGCTTTCTTT. The full variable domain, completed using reference TRBV30 and TRBJ1-1, is SQTIHQWPATLVQPVGSPLSLECTVEGTSNPNLYWYRQAAGRGLQLLFYSVGIGQISSEVPQNLSASRPQDRQFILSSKKLLLSDSGFYLCAFVGASGEAFFGQGTRLTVV.

The chain combines TRBV9 with TRBJ2-4, with 9 bases lining up with TRBD1. Germline V gene sequence: CDR1 SGDLS, CDR2 YYNGEE. CDR3 length: 14 amino acids. V shed 0 bases, J shed 6 bases, and the junction held 1 base outside the gene matches. In DNA, the CDR3 is TGTGCCAGCAGCGTAGAGGGACAGGGAAACATTCAGTACTTC. Protein product: CASSVEGQGNIQYF.